This T cell receptor (beta chain) was observed in a study of cytomegalovirus exposure and HLA in healthy donors. With 60 Vbeta and 13 Jbeta primers, the PCR was carried out. The method was immunoSEQ multiplex PCR; TCRdb's version includes in-frame clones alone and lacks a portion of them. The sample yields 80,000 or so clones, about three quarters seen once. The sequencing sample was made of PBMCs. The clonotype was recovered from a middle-aged man in good health and CMV-seronegative.

CDR3 sequence: CASSPLGGREQYF. The CDR3 DNA reads TGTGCCAGCAGTCCCCTGGGGGGACGGGAGCAGTACTTC. The genes are TRBV6-5 and TRBJ2-7, with D possibly TRBD2 on 6 matching bases. The CDR3 has 13 amino acids. Germline-derived CDR1 and CDR2 are MNHEY and SVGAGI. Trimming stripped 5 bases from V and 7 bases from J, with 15 bases between.